This T cell receptor (beta chain) was sequenced in a study of T cells in Graves' hyperthyroidism and ophthalmopathy. Exclusion of a patient resulted from uncontrolled infection, other autoimmune disease, pregnancy or lactation. Study outcomes and limitations: Blood also carried most thyroid clonotypes expanded above 0.001.

Researchers took RNA transcripts and amplified the TCR beta CDR3 regions from them. With the HTBI primer set, the TCR CDR3 went through a first round of RT-PCR. One entry per CDR3 protein results from TCRdb running MiXCR on the multiplex PCR reads. The sample carries some 600,000 distinct CDR3 sequences, approximately 15% recorded once. The CDR3 covers 13 residues. Trimming left V 1 base short and J 3 bases short, with 6 bases between. Germline V gene sequence: CDR1 SEHNR, CDR2 FQNEAQ (reference sequence). Many counts were recorded for this clonotype. Antigen specificity is unknown. The sequenced material came from blood. This rearrangement joins TRBV7-9 to TRBJ1-2; no reliable D call. The receptor was isolated from a woman in her 30s with Graves' hyperthyroidism that later progressed to Graves' ophthalmopathy. CDR3 coding DNA: TGTGCCAGCAGCTTAGGGCAGCACTATGGCTACACCTTC. Its translation is CASSLGQHYGYTF.